The clone carrying this T cell receptor (beta chain) was seen more than once but under ten times. Antigen unknown. The record originates from a study of cytomegalovirus exposure and HLA in healthy donors. Study-wide results and limits: Confirmation was obtained in vitro that a few CMV-associated chains are specific for CMV antigens. Researchers reported in a later analysis that common viral pathogens appeared linked to several top clusters.

The CDR3 totals 13 residues. CDR1 and CDR2 (germline): SGHTA, FQGTGA. Between the trimmed V and J ends, which lost 5 bases and 6 bases, there was a span of 10 bases. PCR employed 60 Vbeta and 13 Jbeta primers. Data came from immunoSEQ multiplex PCR; TCRdb stores just in-frame clones and leaves some out. The table includes approximately 140,000 clones, over 75% detected once. This chain links TRBV7-3 with TRBJ2-2, with unresolved D. This TCR derives from a man under 40 in good health and CMV-seronegative. The specimen sequenced was PBMCs. CDR3 sequence reads: CASSPRIPGELFF. The CDR3 DNA reads TGTGCCAGCAGCCCTCGTATCCCCGGGGAGCTGTTTTTT.